Listed below are T cell receptor beta chains from one sample, sequenced in a study of response to subunit inactivated influenza vaccine. TCRdb reanalysed the RT-PCR reads using MiXCR and keeps one entry per CDR3 protein. Of roughly 150,000 distinct CDR3 sequences in the sample, under 13% were seen once. Sequenced material: non-naive T cells sorted from PBMCs, taken about 40 days after vaccination. These receptors all stem from a middle-aged man who received an inactivated influenza vaccine. CDR3s include the opening cysteine and the closing phenylalanine or tryptophan. D genes are given only for firm matches. Some rows have no size entry. The others give once, few or many, or a class for an expanded clone.

clone size: .
V gene: TRBV7-2
D gene: TRBD1
J gene: TRBJ2-2
CDR3 DNA: TGTGCCAGCAGGTTCGGGACAGGGACCGGGGAGCTGTTTTTT
CDR3 protein: CASRFGTGTGELFF

clone size: .
V gene: TRBV6-2/TRBV6-3
D gene: .
J gene: TRBJ1-6
CDR3 DNA: TGTGCCAGCAGCTCCTTCCAGGGCCTCCACTTT
CDR3 protein: CASSSFQGLHF

clone size: .
V gene: TRBV4-3
D gene: .
J gene: TRBJ2-7
CDR3 DNA: TGCGCCAGCAGCCAAGATGCGAACGGTGCATGGTACGAGCAGTACTTC
CDR3 protein: CASSQDANGAWYEQYF

clone size: few
V gene: TRBV20-1
D gene: TRBD1
J gene: TRBJ2-3
CDR3 DNA: TGCAGTGCGGGGGACAGCAGCACAGATACGCAGTATTTT
CDR3 protein: CSAGDSSTDTQYF

clone size: few
V gene: TRBV12-3/TRBV12-4
D gene: .
J gene: TRBJ1-3
CDR3 DNA: TGTGCCAGCAGTACTCCGGGACGGCAGCTCTCTGGAAACACCATATATTTT
CDR3 protein: CASSTPGRQLSGNTIYF

clone size: many
V gene: TRBV5-1
D gene: .
J gene: TRBJ2-1
CDR3 DNA: TGCGCCAGCAGCTCCGACCCGGGGGATGAGCAGTTCTTC
CDR3 protein: CASSSDPGDEQFF

clone size: .
V gene: TRBV28
D gene: .
J gene: TRBJ2-5
CDR3 DNA: TGTGCCAGCAAGGTCGGCAAAGAGACCCAGTACTTC
CDR3 protein: CASKVGKETQYF

clone size: many
V gene: TRBV12-3/TRBV12-4
D gene: .
J gene: TRBJ2-3
CDR3 DNA: TGTGCCAGCAGGGGACTCGTCACAGATACGCAGTATTTT
CDR3 protein: CASRGLVTDTQYF

clone size: few
V gene: TRBV5-1
D gene: .
J gene: TRBJ1-2
CDR3 DNA: TGCGCCAGCAGCTCTGCCGGGACGGACTATGGCTACACCTTC
CDR3 protein: CASSSAGTDYGYTF

clone size: few
V gene: TRBV5-1
D gene: .
J gene: TRBJ1-1
CDR3 DNA: TGCGCCAGCAGTACATCCTTACATCCTAACACTGAAGCTTTCTTT
CDR3 protein: CASSTSLHPNTEAFF

clone size: many
V gene: TRBV9
D gene: .
J gene: TRBJ2-7
CDR3 DNA: TGTGCCAGCAGCTTGCGGGGTGCCTACGAGCAGTACTTC
CDR3 protein: CASSLRGAYEQYF

clone size: many
V gene: TRBV7-2
D gene: .
J gene: TRBJ2-3
CDR3 DNA: TGTGCCAGCAGCCCTGGACTGAGCACAGATACGCAGTATTTT
CDR3 protein: CASSPGLSTDTQYF

clone size: many
V gene: TRBV7-3
D gene: .
J gene: TRBJ2-3
CDR3 DNA: TGTGCCAGCAGCTGGGTAGAGGGCGCAGATACGCAGTATTTT
CDR3 protein: CASSWVEGADTQYF

clone size: few
V gene: TRBV28
D gene: .
J gene: TRBJ1-3
CDR3 DNA: TGTGCCAGCAGTTTAGTCCAGCTCGGAAACACCATATATTTT
CDR3 protein: CASSLVQLGNTIYF

clone size: .
V gene: TRBV12-3/TRBV12-4
D gene: TRBD1
J gene: TRBJ1-1
CDR3 DNA: TGTGCCAGCAGTGGGTCGGGACAGGTTGAAGCTTTCTTT
CDR3 protein: CASSGSGQVEAFF

clone size: many
V gene: TRBV3-1
D gene: TRBD2
J gene: TRBJ2-7
CDR3 DNA: TGTGCCAGCAGCCAAGAGCGACTAGCGGGAGACGAGCAGTACTTC
CDR3 protein: CASSQERLAGDEQYF

clone size: .
V gene: TRBV2
D gene: TRBD1
J gene: TRBJ1-5
CDR3 DNA: TGTGCCAGCAGTGACAGGGGGCTTCAGCCCCAGCATTTT
CDR3 protein: CASSDRGLQPQHF

clone size: few
V gene: TRBV11-1
D gene: .
J gene: TRBJ2-1
CDR3 DNA: TGTGCCAGCAGCTTAGAGGCAGAAACAAATGAGCAGTTCTTC
CDR3 protein: CASSLEAETNEQFF

clone size: many
V gene: TRBV7-2
D gene: .
J gene: TRBJ2-3
CDR3 DNA: TGTGCCAGCAGCCCCGGGACTCCTAGCACAGATACGCAGTATTTT
CDR3 protein: CASSPGTPSTDTQYF

clone size: few
V gene: TRBV4-1
D gene: TRBD1
J gene: TRBJ2-7
CDR3 DNA: TGCGCCAGCAGCCAAGATGGACAGGAGACCTACGAGCAGTACTTC
CDR3 protein: CASSQDGQETYEQYF

clone size: many
V gene: TRBV5-6
D gene: .
J gene: TRBJ2-1
CDR3 DNA: TGTGCCAGCAGCTTCGTGGAGGTTCACAATGAGCAGTTCTTC
CDR3 protein: CASSFVEVHNEQFF

clone size: few
V gene: TRBV6-1
D gene: TRBD1
J gene: TRBJ2-3
CDR3 DNA: TGTGCCAGCAGGGGAAACAGGGGGGATACGCAGTATTTT
CDR3 protein: CASRGNRGDTQYF

clone size: many
V gene: TRBV12-3/TRBV12-4
D gene: .
J gene: TRBJ2-5
CDR3 DNA: TGTGCCAGCAGTTTTTCAGGCCTGCAAGAGACCCAGTACTTC
CDR3 protein: CASSFSGLQETQYF

clone size: .
V gene: TRBV6-5
D gene: TRBD2
J gene: TRBJ2-1
CDR3 DNA: TGTGCCAGCAGTTCAGGGACTAGCGGTCTCAATGAGCAGTTCTTC
CDR3 protein: CASSSGTSGLNEQFF

clone size: few
V gene: TRBV7-2
D gene: .
J gene: TRBJ2-7
CDR3 DNA: TGTGCCAGCAGCTTAGATCCGGGTTGGGGATACGAGCAGTACTTC
CDR3 protein: CASSLDPGWGYEQYF

clone size: many
V gene: TRBV5-1
D gene: TRBD2
J gene: TRBJ2-1
CDR3 DNA: TGCGCCAGCAGCTTGGAAGGTAGCGGGAGTGCCTCCTACAATGAGCAGTTCTTC
CDR3 protein: CASSLEGSGSASYNEQFF

clone size: .
V gene: TRBV4-1
D gene: .
J gene: TRBJ2-3
CDR3 DNA: TGCGCCAGCAGCCAGGGGGCAGATACGCAGTATTTT
CDR3 protein: CASSQGADTQYF

clone size: .
V gene: TRBV28
D gene: .
J gene: TRBJ2-1
CDR3 DNA: TGTGCCAGCAGTTTTAATGTCGATGAGCAGTTCTTC
CDR3 protein: CASSFNVDEQFF

clone size: few
V gene: TRBV7-6
D gene: TRBD2
J gene: TRBJ2-7
CDR3 DNA: TGTGCCAGCAGCTCGCCGGGACTAGCGGGATCCGAGCAGTACTTC
CDR3 protein: CASSSPGLAGSEQYF

clone size: few
V gene: TRBV5-1
D gene: TRBD1
J gene: TRBJ2-2
CDR3 DNA: TGCGCCAGCAGCTTAGTAGGACAGGTTAACACCGGGGAGCTGTTTTTT
CDR3 protein: CASSLVGQVNTGELFF

clone size: few
V gene: TRBV7-9
D gene: .
J gene: TRBJ2-3
CDR3 DNA: TGTGCCAGCGGGGGGGGCCGTCTTTCGACAGATACGCAGTATTTT
CDR3 protein: CASGGGRLSTDTQYF